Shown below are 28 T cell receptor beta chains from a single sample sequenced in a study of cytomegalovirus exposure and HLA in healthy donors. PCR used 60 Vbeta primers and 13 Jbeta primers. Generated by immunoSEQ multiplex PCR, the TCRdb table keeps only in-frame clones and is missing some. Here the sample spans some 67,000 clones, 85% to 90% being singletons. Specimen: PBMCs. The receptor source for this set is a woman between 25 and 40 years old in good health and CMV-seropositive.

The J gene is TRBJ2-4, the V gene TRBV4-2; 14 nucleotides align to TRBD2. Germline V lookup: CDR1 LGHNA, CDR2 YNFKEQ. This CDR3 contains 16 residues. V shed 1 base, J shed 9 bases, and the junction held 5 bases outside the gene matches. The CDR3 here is CASSQALGLAGVIQYF. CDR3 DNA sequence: TGTGCCAGCAGCCAAGCCCTGGGACTAGCGGGAGTCATTCAGTACTTC.

The CDR3 nucleotides read TGCGCCAGCAGCCAAGCCGGGTTGACGCGCAATGAGCAGTTCTTC. Its protein is CASSQAGLTRNEQFF. The rearrangement uses TRBV4-1 and TRBJ2-1; D is uncertain. The CDR3 has 15 amino acids. V lost 1 base and J lost 6, with 13 bases in between. Germline CDR1 is MGHRA and CDR2 is YSYEKL.

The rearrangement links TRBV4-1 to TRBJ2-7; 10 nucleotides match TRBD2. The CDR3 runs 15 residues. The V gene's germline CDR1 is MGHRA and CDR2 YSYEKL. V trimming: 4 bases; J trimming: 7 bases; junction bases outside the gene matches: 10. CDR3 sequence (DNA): TGCGCCAGCAGCCTTCGACTAGCGGGTCAGCAGGAGCAGTACTTC. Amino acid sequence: CASSLRLAGQQEQYF.

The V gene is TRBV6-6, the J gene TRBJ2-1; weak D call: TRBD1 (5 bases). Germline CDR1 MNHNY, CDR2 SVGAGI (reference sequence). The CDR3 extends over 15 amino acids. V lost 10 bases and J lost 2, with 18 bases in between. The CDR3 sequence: CATSWGQPPYNEQFF. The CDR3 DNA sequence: TGTGCCACCTCCTGGGGCCAGCCCCCCTACAATGAGCAGTTCTTC.

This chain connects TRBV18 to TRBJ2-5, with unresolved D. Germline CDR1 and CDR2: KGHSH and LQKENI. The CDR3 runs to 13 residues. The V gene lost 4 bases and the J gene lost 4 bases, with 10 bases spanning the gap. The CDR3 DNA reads TGTGCCAGCTCACTAGGTTTAGCAGAGACCCAGTACTTC. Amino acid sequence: CASSLGLAETQYF.

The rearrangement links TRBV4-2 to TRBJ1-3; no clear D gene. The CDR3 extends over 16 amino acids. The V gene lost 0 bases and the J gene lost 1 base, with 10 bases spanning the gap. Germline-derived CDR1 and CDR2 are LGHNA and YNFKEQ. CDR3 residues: CASSQDGPLSGNTIYF. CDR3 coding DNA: TGTGCCAGCAGCCAAGATGGGCCTCTTTCTGGAAACACCATATATTTT.

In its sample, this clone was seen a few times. CDR3 protein: CASSKIWLAGVADTQYF. CDR3 DNA: TGTGCCAGCAGCAAAATCTGGCTAGCGGGAGTTGCTGATACGCAGTATTTT. The chain uses TRBV21-1 and TRBJ2-3; the listed D gene, TRBD2, was not tested against the DNA. TRBV21-1 is a recognized pseudogene. The CDR3 is 17 amino acids.

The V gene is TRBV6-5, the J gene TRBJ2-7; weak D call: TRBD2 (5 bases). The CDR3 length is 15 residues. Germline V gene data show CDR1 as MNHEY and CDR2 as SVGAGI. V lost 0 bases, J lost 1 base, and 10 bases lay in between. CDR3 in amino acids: CASSYSGGSSYEQYF. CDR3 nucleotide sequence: TGTGCCAGCAGTTACTCAGGCGGGTCATCCTACGAGCAGTACTTC.

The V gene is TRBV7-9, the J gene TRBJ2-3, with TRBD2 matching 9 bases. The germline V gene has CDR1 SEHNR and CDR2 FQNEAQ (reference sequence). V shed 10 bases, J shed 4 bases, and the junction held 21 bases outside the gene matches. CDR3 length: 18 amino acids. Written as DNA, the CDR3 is TGTGCCATATCCCCGACTAGCGGCAGTCCCGGGGTGGCAGATACGCAGTATTTT. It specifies CAISPTSGSPGVADTQYF.

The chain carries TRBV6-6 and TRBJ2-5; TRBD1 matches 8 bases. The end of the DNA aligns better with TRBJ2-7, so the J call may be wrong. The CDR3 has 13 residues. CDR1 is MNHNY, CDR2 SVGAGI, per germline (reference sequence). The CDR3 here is CASLRDRFYEQYF. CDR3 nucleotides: TGTGCCAGTCTCCGGGACAGGTTCTACGAGCAGTACTTC.

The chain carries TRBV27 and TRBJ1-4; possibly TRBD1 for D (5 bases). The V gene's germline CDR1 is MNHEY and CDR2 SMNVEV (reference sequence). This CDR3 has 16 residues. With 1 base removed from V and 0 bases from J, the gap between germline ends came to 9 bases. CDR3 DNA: TGTGCCAGCAGTTTATACGGGACTGCAACTAATGAAAAACTGTTTTTT. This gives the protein CASSLYGTATNEKLFF.

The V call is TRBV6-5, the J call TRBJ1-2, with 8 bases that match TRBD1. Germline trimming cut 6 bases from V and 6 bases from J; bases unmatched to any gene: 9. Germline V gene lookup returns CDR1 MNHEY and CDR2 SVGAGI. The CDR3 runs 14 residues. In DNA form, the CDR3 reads TGTGCCAGCAGCTTCCGGGACAGGAGCGATGGCTACACCTTC. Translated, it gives CASSFRDRSDGYTF.

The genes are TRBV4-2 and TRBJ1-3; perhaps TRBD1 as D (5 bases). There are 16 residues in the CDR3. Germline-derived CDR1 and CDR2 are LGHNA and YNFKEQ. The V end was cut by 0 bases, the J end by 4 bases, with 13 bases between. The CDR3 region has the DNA TGTGCCAGCAGCCAAGAGGGCAGGGTGTTCGGAAACACCATATATTTT. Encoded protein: CASSQEGRVFGNTIYF.

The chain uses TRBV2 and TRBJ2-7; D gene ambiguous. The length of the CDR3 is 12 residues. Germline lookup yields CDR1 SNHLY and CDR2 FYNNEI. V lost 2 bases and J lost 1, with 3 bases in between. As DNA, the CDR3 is TGTGCCAGCAGTGAATCTTCCTACGAGCAGTACTTC. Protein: CASSESSYEQYF.

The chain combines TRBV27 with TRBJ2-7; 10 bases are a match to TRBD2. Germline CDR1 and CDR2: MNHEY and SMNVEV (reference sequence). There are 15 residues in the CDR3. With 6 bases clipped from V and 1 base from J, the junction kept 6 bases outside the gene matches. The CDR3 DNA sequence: TGTGCCAGCAGAGGATCAGCGGGAGGGTCCTACGAGCAGTACTTC. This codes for CASRGSAGGSYEQYF.

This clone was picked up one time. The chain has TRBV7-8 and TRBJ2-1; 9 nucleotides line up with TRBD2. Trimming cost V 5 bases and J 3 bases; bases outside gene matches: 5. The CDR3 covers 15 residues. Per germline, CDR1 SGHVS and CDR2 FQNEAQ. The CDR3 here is CASSRLAVGYNEQFF. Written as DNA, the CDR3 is TGTGCCAGCAGCCGACTAGCGGTAGGCTACAATGAGCAGTTCTTC.

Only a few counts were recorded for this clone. CDR3 protein: CASSMKTGTGNEGTDTQYF. The CDR3 DNA reads as TGTGCCAGTAGTATGAAAACCGGGACAGGGAATGAAGGCACAGATACGCAGTATTTT. The rearrangement joins TRBV19 to TRBJ2-3; the match to TRBD1 covers 9 bases. There are 19 residues in the CDR3. Germline assignment: CDR1 LNHDA and CDR2 SQIVND (reference sequence). Losses at the gene ends were 3 bases for V and 1 base for J; bases not matched to a gene: 14.

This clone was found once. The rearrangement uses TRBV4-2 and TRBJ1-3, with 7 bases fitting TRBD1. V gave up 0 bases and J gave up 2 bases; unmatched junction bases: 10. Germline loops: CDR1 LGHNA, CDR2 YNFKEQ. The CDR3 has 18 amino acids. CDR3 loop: CASSQDWGRGATGNTIYF. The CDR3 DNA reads TGTGCCAGCAGCCAAGATTGGGGCAGGGGGGCGACTGGAAACACCATATATTTT.

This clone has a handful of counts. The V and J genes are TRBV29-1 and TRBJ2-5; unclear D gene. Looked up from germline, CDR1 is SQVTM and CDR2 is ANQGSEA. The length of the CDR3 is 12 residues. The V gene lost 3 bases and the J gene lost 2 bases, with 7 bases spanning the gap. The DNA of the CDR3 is TGCAGCGTTGAGAGGAGACAAGAGACCCAGTACTTC. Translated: CSVERRQETQYF.

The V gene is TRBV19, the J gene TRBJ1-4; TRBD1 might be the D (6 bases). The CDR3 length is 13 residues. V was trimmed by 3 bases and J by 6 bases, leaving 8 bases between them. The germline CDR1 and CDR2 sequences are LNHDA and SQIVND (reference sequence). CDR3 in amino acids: CASSITGYEKLFF. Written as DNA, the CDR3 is TGTGCCAGTAGTATCACAGGGTATGAAAAACTGTTTTTT.

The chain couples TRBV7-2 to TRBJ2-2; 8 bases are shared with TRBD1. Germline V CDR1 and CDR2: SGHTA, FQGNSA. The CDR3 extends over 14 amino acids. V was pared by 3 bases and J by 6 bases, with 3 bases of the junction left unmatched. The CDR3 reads CASSLDRASGELFF. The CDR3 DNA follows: TGTGCCAGCAGCTTGGACAGGGCGTCCGGGGAGCTGTTTTTT.

The CDR3 DNA follows: TGTGCCAGCAGCCCTCCGACTAGCGGACAAAACATTCAGTACTTC. Its translation is CASSPPTSGQNIQYF. J is TRBJ2-4 and V is TRBV7-9; 9 nucleotides agree with TRBD2. The V segment lost 5 bases and the J segment 5 bases; nucleotides outside the gene matches: 7. CDR1 and CDR2 from the germline V gene are SEHNR and FQNEAQ (reference sequence). CDR3 length equals 15 residues.

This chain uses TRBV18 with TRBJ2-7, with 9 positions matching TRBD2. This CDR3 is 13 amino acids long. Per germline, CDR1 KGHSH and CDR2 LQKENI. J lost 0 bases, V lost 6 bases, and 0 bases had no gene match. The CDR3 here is CASSTSGSYEQYF. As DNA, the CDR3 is TGTGCCAGCTCGACTAGCGGCTCCTACGAGCAGTACTTC.

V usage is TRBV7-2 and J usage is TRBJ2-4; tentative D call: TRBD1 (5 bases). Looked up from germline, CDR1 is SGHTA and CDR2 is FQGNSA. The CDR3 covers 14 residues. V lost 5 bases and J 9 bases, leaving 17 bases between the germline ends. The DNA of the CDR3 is TGTGCCAGCAGCCCCCGGACACGGACCGGCATTCAGTACTTC. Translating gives CASSPRTRTGIQYF.

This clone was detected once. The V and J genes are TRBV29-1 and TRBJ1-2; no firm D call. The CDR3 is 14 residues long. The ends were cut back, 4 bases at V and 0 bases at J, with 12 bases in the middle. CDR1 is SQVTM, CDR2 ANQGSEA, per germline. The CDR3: CSVGGDGTNYGYTF. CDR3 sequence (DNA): TGCAGCGTTGGTGGAGATGGAACTAACTATGGCTACACCTTC.

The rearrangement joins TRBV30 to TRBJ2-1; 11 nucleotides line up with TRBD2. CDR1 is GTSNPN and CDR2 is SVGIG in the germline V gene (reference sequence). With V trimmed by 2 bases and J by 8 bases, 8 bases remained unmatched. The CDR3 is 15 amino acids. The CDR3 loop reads CAWSPPGLAVHEQFF. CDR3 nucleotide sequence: TGTGCCTGGAGTCCTCCGGGACTAGCGGTCCATGAGCAGTTCTTC.

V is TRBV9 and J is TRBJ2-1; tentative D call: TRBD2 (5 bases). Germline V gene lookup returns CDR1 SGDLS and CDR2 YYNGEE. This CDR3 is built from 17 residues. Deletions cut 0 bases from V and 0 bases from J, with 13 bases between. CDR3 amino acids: CASSVVALADSYNEQFF. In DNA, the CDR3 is TGTGCCAGCAGCGTAGTAGCCCTAGCCGACTCCTACAATGAGCAGTTCTTC.

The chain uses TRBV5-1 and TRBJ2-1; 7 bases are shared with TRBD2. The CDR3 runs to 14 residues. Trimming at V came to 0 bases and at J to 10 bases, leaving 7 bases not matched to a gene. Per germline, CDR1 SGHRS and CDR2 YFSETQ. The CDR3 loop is CASSLDIAGDEQFF. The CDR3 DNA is TGCGCCAGCAGCTTGGATATTGCGGGAGACGAGCAGTTCTTC.